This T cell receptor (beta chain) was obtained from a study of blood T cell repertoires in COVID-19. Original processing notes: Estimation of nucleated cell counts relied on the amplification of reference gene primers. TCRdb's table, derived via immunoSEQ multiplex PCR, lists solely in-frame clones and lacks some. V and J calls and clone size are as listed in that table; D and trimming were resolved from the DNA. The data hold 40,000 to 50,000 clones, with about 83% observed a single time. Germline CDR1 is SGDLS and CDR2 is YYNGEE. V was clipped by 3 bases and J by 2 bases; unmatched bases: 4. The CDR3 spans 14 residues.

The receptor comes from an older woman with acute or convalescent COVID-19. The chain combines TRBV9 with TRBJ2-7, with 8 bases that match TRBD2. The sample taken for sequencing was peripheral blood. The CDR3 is CASSGQREPYEQYF. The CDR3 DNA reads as TGTGCCAGCAGCGGACAGCGGGAGCCCTACGAGCAGTACTTC.